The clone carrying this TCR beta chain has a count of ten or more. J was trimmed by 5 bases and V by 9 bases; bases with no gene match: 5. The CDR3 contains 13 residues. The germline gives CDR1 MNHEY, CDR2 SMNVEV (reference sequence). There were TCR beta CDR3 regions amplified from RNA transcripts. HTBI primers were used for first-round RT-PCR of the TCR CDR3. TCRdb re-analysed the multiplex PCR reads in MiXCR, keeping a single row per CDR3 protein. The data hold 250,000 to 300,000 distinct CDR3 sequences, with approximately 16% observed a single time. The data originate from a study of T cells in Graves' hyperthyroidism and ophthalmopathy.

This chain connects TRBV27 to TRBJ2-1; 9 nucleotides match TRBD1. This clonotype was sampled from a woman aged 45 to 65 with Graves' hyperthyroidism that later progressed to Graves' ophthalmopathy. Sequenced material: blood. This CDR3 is CASGTGRHNEQFF. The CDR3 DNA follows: TGTGCCAGTGGGACAGGGCGACACAATGAGCAGTTCTTC.